Sequencing of this TCR beta chain was carried out in a study of neurological immune-mediated disorders. Unsorted libraries were prepared from 2 million PBMCs that had been stored at -80 C. Study conclusions and caveats: TCR clonal expansion peaked in HTLV-1-associated myelopathy patients and was lowest in multiple sclerosis patients.

This clonotype was seen ten or more times. Its antigen is still unknown. As for the cDNA, it was generated by 5'RACE with 10-nucleotide random UMIs. Using its own MiXCR run on the 5' RACE reads, TCRdb lists one record per CDR3 protein. In the table there are fewer than 80,000 distinct CDR3 sequences, 4% to 6% of which are singletons. The CDR3 length is 13 residues. The ends were cut back, 6 bases at V and 5 bases at J, with 16 bases in the middle. Germline V CDR1 and CDR2: SQVTM, ANQGSEA. The TCR sequence derives from a woman aged 45-60 years with multiple sclerosis. Specimen: PBMCs. The chain has TRBV29-1 and TRBJ2-5; D may be TRBD1 or TRBD2 (6 bases each). In DNA form, the CDR3 reads TGCAGCGTCCCCTCCGGGGGCTGGGAGACCCAGTACTTC. Translation gives CSVPSGGWETQYF.